The 31 T cell receptor beta chains given below trace back to one sample, sequenced in a study of shared clonotypes between healthy human individuals. Data came from immunoSEQ multiplex PCR; TCRdb stores just in-frame clones and leaves some out. The data show 700,000 to 950,000 clones, with roughly 96% seen just once and around 0.21% held by the top ten. Naivety among CD8 cells was defined by CD45RO negativity and positive CCR7 selection, thereby excluding terminally differentiated effector memory CD45RA+ cells. The material sequenced was naive CD8+ T cells sorted from blood. Every receptor here comes from a man in his thirties or forties in good health.

V usage is TRBV29-1 and J usage is TRBJ2-1; 10 nucleotides match TRBD2. Germline lookup yields CDR1 SQVTM and CDR2 ANQGSEA. Trimming removed 6 bases from V and 3 bases from J; junction bases left unmatched: 5. This CDR3 has 14 residues. The CDR3 bases are TGCAGCGTCGCAGGACTAGCGGTCTACAATGAGCAGTTCTTC. Its protein product is CSVAGLAVYNEQFF.

This chain joins TRBV7-2 and TRBJ2-7, with D hard to call. The germline gives CDR1 SGHTA, CDR2 FQGNSA. This CDR3 has 12 residues. The ends were cut back, 2 bases at V and 3 bases at J, with 5 bases in the middle. The CDR3 protein is CASSLIDYEQYF. The CDR3 region has the DNA TGTGCCAGCAGCTTAATTGACTACGAGCAGTACTTC.

The chain joins TRBV27 to TRBJ2-7; the D gene is possibly TRBD1 (6 bases). This CDR3 region has 14 residues. Trimming pared 4 bases from V and 5 bases from J, leaving 15 bases between. Germline loops: CDR1 MNHEY, CDR2 SMNVEV (reference sequence). In DNA form, the CDR3 reads TGTGCCAGCAGTTCAACCGGGACATCAAACGAGCAGTACTTC. Protein sequence: CASSSTGTSNEQYF.

The chain combines TRBV7-9 with TRBJ2-7; 12 nucleotides align to TRBD2. Trimming at V came to 5 bases and at J to 2 bases, leaving 7 bases not matched to a gene. In germline, CDR1 is SEHNR, CDR2 FQNEAQ (reference sequence). The CDR3 length is 16 residues. The CDR3 sequence: CASSPGTSGLAYEQYF. In nucleotides, the CDR3 is TGTGCCAGCAGCCCCGGGACTAGCGGGCTGGCCTACGAGCAGTACTTC.

V gene TRBV7-2 combines with J gene TRBJ2-5; the D gene is possibly TRBD2 (6 bases). Trimming removed 5 bases at V and 5 bases at J, with 15 bases between. The length of the CDR3 is 14 residues. Germline V gives CDR1 SGHTA, CDR2 FQGNSA. The CDR3 loop reads CASSLDGGHETQYF. In DNA, the CDR3 is TGTGCCAGCAGCCTCGACGGGGGTCACGAGACCCAGTACTTC.

The rearrangement uses TRBV15 and TRBJ2-3; TRBD2 agrees at 10 bases. The CDR3 extends over 18 amino acids. V trimming: 0 bases; J trimming: 1 base; junction bases outside the gene matches: 7. The germline gives CDR1 LNHNV, CDR2 YYDKDF (reference sequence). The chain's CDR3 is CATSRDHSGRTRTDTQYF. The CDR3 nucleotides read TGTGCCACCAGCAGAGATCATAGCGGGAGGACCCGCACAGATACGCAGTATTTT.

This chain joins TRBV13 and TRBJ2-2; D gene uncertain. Germline CDR1 PRHDT, CDR2 FYEKMQ (reference sequence). This CDR3 spans 12 amino acids. With 3 bases removed from V and 1 base from J, the gap between germline ends came to 0 bases. The CDR3 coding sequence is TGTGCCAGCAGCTTGAACACCGGGGAGCTGTTTTTT. This codes for CASSLNTGELFF.

The rearrangement joins TRBV27 to TRBJ2-1; 8 nucleotides agree with TRBD2. Germline assignment: CDR1 MNHEY and CDR2 SMNVEV (reference sequence). The CDR3 extends over 17 amino acids. V was pared by 2 bases and J by 6 bases, with 12 bases of the junction left unmatched. The CDR3, as DNA: TGTGCCAGCAGTTTAATGGGGGCCCCAGCGGGAGTCAATGAGCAGTTCTTC. It translates to CASSLMGAPAGVNEQFF.

The V and J genes are TRBV29-1 and TRBJ2-5, with TRBD1 matching over 9 bases. Germline CDR1 reads SQVTM; CDR2 reads ANQGSEA. V shed 3 bases and J 3 bases; nucleotides not matched to a gene: 2. CDR3 size: 13 residues. The CDR3: CSVDWTGEETQYF. The CDR3 DNA follows: TGCAGCGTTGACTGGACAGGGGAAGAGACCCAGTACTTC. Drawing the rest from reference TRBV29-1 and TRBJ2-5, the complete variable domain is SAVISQKPSRDICQRGTSLTIQCQVDSQVTMMFWYRQQPGQSLTLIATANQGSEATYESGFVIDKFPISRPNLTFSTLTVSNMSPEDSSIYLCSVDWTGEETQYFGPGTRLLVL.

The chain carries TRBV28 and TRBJ1-2, with D unresolved. V gave up 6 bases and J gave up 5 bases, with 16 bases separating them. The V gene's germline CDR1 is MDHEN and CDR2 SYDVKM. This CDR3 has 14 amino acids. The CDR3 DNA sequence: TGTGCCAGCAGGCCGCGCACCGGCGAATATGGCTACACCTTC. Protein sequence: CASRPRTGEYGYTF.

Concerning this clone itself: In the same sample, other DNA sequences code for this CDR3. The chain is built from TRBV11-2 and TRBJ2-3; 9 bases agree with TRBD2. Germline lookup yields CDR1 SGHAT and CDR2 FQNNGV. The CDR3 length is 16 residues. With 1 base clipped from V and 2 bases from J, the junction kept 4 bases outside the gene matches. CDR3 loop: CASSLGASGITDTQYF. CDR3 coding DNA: TGTGCCAGCAGCTTAGGAGCTAGCGGGATCACAGATACGCAGTATTTT.

This sequence joins TRBV6-1 and TRBJ1-5; TRBD1 aligns across 8 bases. After removal of 3 bases from V and 0 bases from J, the junction contained 16 bases not matched to a gene. This CDR3 is 20 amino acids long. Germline V gives CDR1 MNHNS, CDR2 SASEGT. CDR3 coding DNA: TGTGCCAGCAGTGAGAGGTTCGGACAGGGAATTGGGGTTAGCAATCAGCCCCAGCATTTT. Its protein product is CASSERFGQGIGVSNQPQHF.

This chain joins TRBV4-1 and TRBJ2-7; D remains ambiguous. The V gene's germline CDR1 is MGHRA and CDR2 YSYEKL. This CDR3 contains 14 residues. The V end lost 3 bases, the J end lost 4 bases, and 13 bases lay between the germline ends. In DNA form, the CDR3 reads TGCGCCAGCAGCCAGAGTCTTTCAATTTACGAGCAGTACTTC. Its protein is CASSQSLSIYEQYF.

The chain joins TRBV5-4 to TRBJ2-3; TRBD1 agrees at 9 bases. The germline gives CDR1 SGHNT, CDR2 YYREEE (reference sequence). This CDR3 is 15 amino acids long. The J segment lost 4 bases and the V segment lost 4 bases, leaving 7 bases of the junction unmatched. The CDR3 reads CASSDRDREPDTQYF. For the CDR3, the DNA is TGTGCCAGCAGCGACCGGGACAGGGAGCCAGATACGCAGTATTTT. The full variable domain, completed using reference TRBV5-4 and TRBJ2-3, is ETGVTQSPTHLIKTRGQQVTLRCSSQSGHNTVSWYQQALGQGPQFIFQYYREEENGRGNFPPRFSGLQFPNYSSELNVNALELDDSALYLCASSDRDREPDTQYFGPGTRLTVL.

This chain joins TRBV19 and TRBJ2-7; D remains unclear. Germline lookup yields CDR1 LNHDA and CDR2 SQIVND (reference sequence). This CDR3 is 15 amino acids long. Trimming shortened V by 4 bases and J by 0 bases, and 13 bases separated the two germline ends. As DNA, the CDR3 is TGTGCCAGTAGTACCACGGTTGGGGTCTCCTACGAGCAGTACTTC. It specifies CASSTTVGVSYEQYF.

V gene TRBV6-1 combines with J gene TRBJ2-7; 14 positions match TRBD2. Unmatched junction bases numbered 6, after V lost 0 bases and J lost 5 bases. The CDR3 runs to 17 residues. Looked up from germline, CDR1 is MNHNS and CDR2 is SASEGT. The CDR3 DNA reads as TGTGCCAGCAGTGAAGCCGGACTGGGACTAGCGGGAGACGAGCAGTACTTC. Protein: CASSEAGLGLAGDEQYF.

The J gene is TRBJ2-1, the V gene TRBV6-1; D is unresolved. The germline CDR1 and CDR2 sequences are MNHNS and SASEGT. The V end was cut by 3 bases, the J end by 4 bases, with 22 bases between. The CDR3 sequence is 18 residues long. The CDR3 DNA follows: TGTGCCAGCAGTGATACTCCCTTCGCTAGTTCCTCTTACAATGAGCAGTTCTTC. Translating it yields CASSDTPFASSSYNEQFF.

This rearrangement joins TRBV11-2 to TRBJ2-7, with 8 positions matching TRBD1. Germline trimming cut 0 bases from V and 6 bases from J; bases unmatched to any gene: 19. Germline V gene sequence: CDR1 SGHAT, CDR2 FQNNGV. This CDR3 region has 19 residues. The CDR3 loop reads CASSLDPGQEKNDRIEQYF. The CDR3 nucleotides are TGTGCCAGCAGCTTAGACCCGGGACAGGAAAAAAACGACCGGATCGAGCAGTACTTC.

V usage is TRBV28 and J usage is TRBJ1-5; D not certain. V was trimmed by 3 bases and J by 1 base, leaving 10 bases between them. Germline V gene data show CDR1 as MDHEN and CDR2 as SYDVKM. The CDR3 runs 15 residues. The CDR3 region is CASSLSVGSNQPQHF. The CDR3 bases are TGTGCCAGCAGTTTGAGTGTGGGAAGCAATCAGCCCCAGCATTTT. Variable domain in full (rest from reference TRBV28 and TRBJ1-5): DVKVTQSSRYLVKRTGEKVFLECVQDMDHENMFWYRQDPGLGLRLIYFSYDVKMKEKGDIPEGYSVSREKKERFSLILESASTNQTSMYLCASSLSVGSNQPQHFGDGTRLSIL.

The gene calls are TRBV6-1 and TRBJ1-2; D uncertain. V shed 4 bases and J shed 0 bases, with 9 bases lying between them. Germline V gives CDR1 MNHNS, CDR2 SASEGT. The CDR3 contains 14 residues. The CDR3 region is CASSVISANYGYTF. The CDR3 region has the DNA TGTGCCAGCAGTGTTATATCAGCTAACTATGGCTACACCTTC.

This clone was observed once. The chain carries TRBV28 and TRBJ2-1; 12 bases align to TRBD2. This CDR3 has 18 amino acids. In germline, CDR1 is MDHEN, CDR2 SYDVKM. V shed 3 bases, J shed 8 bases, and the junction held 14 bases outside the gene matches. The CDR3 coding sequence is TGTGCCAGCAGTTTCCACCCCTCTAGCGGGAGGGCCTTCCATGAGCAGTTCTTC. As protein: CASSFHPSSGRAFHEQFF.

V gene TRBV6-5 combines with J gene TRBJ2-1; the D is unclear. This CDR3 has 13 residues. Germline-derived CDR1 and CDR2 are MNHEY and SVGAGI. V was trimmed by 2 bases and J by 5 bases, leaving 7 bases between them. CDR3 protein: CASSYRMDNEQFF. The CDR3 coding sequence is TGTGCCAGCAGTTACCGTATGGACAATGAGCAGTTCTTC.

CDR3 residues: CASGTGDARGETQYF. The CDR3 DNA reads as TGTGCCAGTGGGACAGGGGATGCCCGGGGTGAGACCCAGTACTTC. The V gene is TRBV2, the J gene TRBJ2-5, with 10 bases that match TRBD1. V shed 9 bases and J 5 bases; nucleotides not matched to a gene: 12. Germline CDR1 SNHLY, CDR2 FYNNEI. CDR3 length equals 15 residues.

The CDR3 region is CASSEFSGYSSYNEQFF. The CDR3 region has the DNA TGTGCCAGCAGCGAATTTAGCGGGTATAGCTCCTACAATGAGCAGTTCTTC. V and J are TRBV2 and TRBJ2-1, with 7 bases that match TRBD2. Losses at the gene ends were 6 bases for V and 0 bases for J; bases not matched to a gene: 11. The CDR3 consists of 17 residues. Germline CDR1 is SNHLY and CDR2 is FYNNEI.

V is TRBV4-3 and J is TRBJ2-3; 9 bases map to TRBD2. Germline V gene lookup returns CDR1 LGHNA and CDR2 YSLEER. The V and J ends lost 0 bases and 3 bases, in that order; junction bases with no gene match: 4. The CDR3 sequence is 16 residues long. The CDR3 coding sequence is TGCGCCAGCAGCCAAGATAGTAGCGGGAGAACAGATACGCAGTATTTT. Its translation: CASSQDSSGRTDTQYF.

This chain uses TRBV27 with TRBJ2-7; 7 bases line up with TRBD2. J lost 3 bases, V lost 5 bases, and 13 bases had no gene match. The CDR3 covers 16 residues. Germline V CDR1 and CDR2: MNHEY, SMNVEV (reference sequence). CDR3 in amino acids: CASSNLRGGPDYEQYF. The CDR3, as DNA: TGTGCCAGCAGTAACTTAAGGGGAGGGCCGGACTACGAGCAGTACTTC.

The V and J genes are TRBV7-6 and TRBJ1-5; D is possibly TRBD1 (5 bases). CDR3 length: 16 residues. The germline V gene has CDR1 SGHVS and CDR2 FNYEAQ. The V gene lost 1 base and the J gene lost 0 bases, with 10 bases spanning the gap. The CDR3 sequence is CASSLEQGYSNQPQHF. The CDR3 bases are TGTGCCAGCAGCTTAGAGCAGGGCTATAGCAATCAGCCCCAGCATTTT.

This rearrangement joins TRBV5-1 to TRBJ1-2, with 7 bases fitting TRBD1. This CDR3 has 14 residues. CDR1 is SGHRS and CDR2 is YFSETQ in the germline V gene. The ends lost 5 bases at V and 7 bases at J; junction bases unmatched: 11. CDR3 nucleotides: TGCGCCAGCAGTACAGGGGAGGGAAGCGTTGGCTACACCTTC. Translated: CASSTGEGSVGYTF. The full variable domain, completed using reference TRBV5-1 and TRBJ1-2, is KAGVTQTPRYLIKTRGQQVTLSCSPISGHRSVSWYQQTPGQGLQFLFEYFSETQRNKGNFPGRFSGRQFSNSRSEMNVSTLELGDSALYLCASSTGEGSVGYTFGSGTRLTVV.

The chain recombines TRBV6-5 with TRBJ2-7; 11 nucleotides align to TRBD2. The CDR3 totals 14 residues. CDR1 and CDR2 (germline): MNHEY, SVGAGI. Unmatched junction bases numbered 6, after V lost 8 bases and J lost 3 bases. Here the CDR3 reads CASGPTSGNYEQYF. CDR3 sequence (DNA): TGTGCCAGCGGACCGACTAGCGGGAACTACGAGCAGTACTTC.

The gene calls are TRBV15 and TRBJ2-2; the match to TRBD2 covers 9 bases. Germline V gene data show CDR1 as LNHNV and CDR2 as YYDKDF (reference sequence). The CDR3 is 16 amino acids. Trimming at V came to 1 base and at J to 4 bases, leaving 4 bases not matched to a gene. The CDR3 nucleotides are TGTGCCACCAGCAGAGTTACTAGCGGGTTCACCGGGGAGCTGTTTTTT. Amino acid sequence: CATSRVTSGFTGELFF.

V is TRBV7-8 and J is TRBJ2-1, with 7 bases matching TRBD2. CDR1 SGHVS and CDR2 FQNEAQ come from the germline V gene. The CDR3 loop spans 16 amino acids. V was pared by 5 bases and J by 5 bases, with 12 bases of the junction left unmatched. The CDR3 loop reads CASSPRGGQVNNEQFF. The CDR3 region has the DNA TGTGCCAGCAGCCCACGGGGAGGGCAAGTGAACAATGAGCAGTTCTTC.